This section outlines one TCR beta chain sequence together with its context. This clone occurred a few times. Its target antigen remains unknown. No qualities accompany the bases; no much larger clone lies one base away. The record originates from a study of cytomegalovirus exposure and HLA in healthy donors (TCRdb year 2017). Notes on the research overall: An earlier analysis of approximately 640 of the donors reported about 250 Gb of sequence data and 100 million to 130 million unique TCR beta sequences from 190 million or so T cells. The number of typed donors differed by locus: roughly 629-640 for A, B, C, DRB1 and DQB1; some 500 for DQA1; approximately 600 for DPA1; and about 450 for DPB1. A separate validation cohort of roughly 110 different subjects was used in addition to the approximately 640-subject first cohort. In a later analysis, previously published TCR beta repertoires from about 670 donors were re-analyzed and high-resolution HLA genotyping was added so that TCR occurrence patterns could be studied. A later genetic analysis used genome-wide SNP genotypes for about 65% of the roughly 670 donors, treating that subset as a discovery cohort. HLA typing included class I and class II loci at four-digit resolution. Alongside the repertoire data, information on donor age, sex, ethnicity and CMV serostatus was compiled. The aim of the study was to test whether cataloging public T cell receptors could identify signatures of past pathogen exposure. Rather than drawing on any new phenotypic data, the later analysis identified candidate immune exposures from TCR beta sequences and the way those sequences occurred across donors. To predict cytomegalovirus infection status, the study brought together high-throughput TCR immunosequencing, statistical association of individual TCRs with disease status, and machine learning. The study profiled the T cell repertoires of some 610 subjects by immunosequencing and related them to cytomegalovirus serostatus. Of the roughly 400 genotyped donors, about 80% fell in the genetic ancestry cluster associated with self-reported Caucasian donors. On average, 235,054 unique TCR beta nucleotide sequences were sequenced per donor among some 420 genotyped donors of the cohort, with roughly 18% of those sequences being non-productive. In an earlier analysis of about 590 of the donors, high-throughput TCR beta sequencing was used to judge whether each TCR beta V gene segment behaved as functional or pseudogenic. Because of strong linkage in the cohort, four or five DR-DQ haplotypes were treated as single units for association and clustering. Every repertoire in the discovery cohort had been generated on one and the same sequencing platform. An early release that covered around 590 HLA-typed donors contained about 290 gigabases of sequencing data and tens of millions of unique TCR sequences. Points the paper makes about the study in general: About 15 rarely observed V segments, including chromosome 9 orphons, were excluded from the earlier analysis of just under 600 of the donors because counts were too low. A cluster of highly shared sequence variants was judged likely to be a technical artifact of the sequencing pipeline. At a false discovery rate of 0.05, a later analysis linked 15,000 to 20,000 TCR beta sequences to specific HLA alleles. In this cohort, only TCR beta chains were sequenced, and detectable features were limited by the absence of alpha or paired-chain data. A later genetic analysis associated a missense DCLRE1C variant with V-gene and J-gene trimming of TCR beta chains, and an independent cohort replicated the association. In both the original and validation cohorts, the classifier was reported to diagnose cytomegalovirus status with high specificity and sensitivity. Across donors, most TCR sequences were observed very rarely, whereas some public TCRs were present in many individuals. According to a later genetic analysis, donors in an Asian-associated ancestry cluster had fewer N-insertions in productive TCRs than the roughly 660-donor mean. Several of the top co-occurrence clusters appeared to be linked to parvovirus B19, influenza, CMV and Epstein-Barr virus, according to a later analysis. A total of fewer than 200 TCR beta chains were listed by the study as associated with cytomegalovirus. A later analysis found that HLA-associated TCR beta chains were more clonally expanded and had lower generation probabilities than equally common non-associated chains. Sequencing depth was assumed to be roughly uniform across donors in the presence/absence analyses, though that assumption may not hold. A later analysis found that TCR association rates varied across HLA loci, with DRB1 alleles showing the most associated TCRs and HLA-C alleles the fewest. Most CMV-associated TCR beta chains appeared to be HLA-restricted in a later analysis, and the HLA associations seemed to be driven largely by CMV exposure. A few of the identified cytomegalovirus-associated TCR beta chains were confirmed in vitro to be specific for cytomegalovirus antigens. Linkage disequilibrium might explain the correlated functional status among segregating V segments, but an unknown experimental factor could not be excluded. Broadly in line with IMGT annotations, most TCR beta V segments showed up in productive rearrangements about 87% or about 30% of the time in an earlier analysis of 450 to 600 of the donors. Strong co-occurrence of HLA alleles, especially DR and DQ, made assigning TCR associations to individual alleles difficult. According to the authors, the approach could potentially be generalized to other disease states and immunological phenotypes. Because some donors lacked HLA typing at each locus, the association tests relied only on the typed subset. Some IMGT-functional V segments, including TRBV6-2 and TRBV6-3, could not be distinguished by the 87-base-pair reads and were therefore excluded. CMV serostatus was the only immune exposure information available for the cohort. A further reported finding was that TCR beta sequences accurately predicted the HLA-A and HLA-B alleles for most subjects in the first cohort.

Libraries were constructed by the immunoSEQ multiplex PCR assay. For the multiplex PCR, a mixture combining 60 forward primers for TCR Vbeta segments and 13 reverse primers for TCR Jbeta segments was used. Amplification of the CDR3 region of rearranged TCR beta genes was performed with a multiplex PCR assay on genomic DNA. The Illumina HiSeq System was used to sequence the amplified TCR beta libraries as 87-base-pair reads. The authors' analysis ran thus. A later analysis counted 65 million to 90 million unique TCR beta chains across the 666 repertoires, and 10 million to 12 million of these chains were shared by at least two donors. A nearest-neighbor algorithm error-corrected the raw reads and collapsed the reads into unique sequences, merging closely related sequences to remove PCR and sequencing errors. Alignment of CDR3 sequences to IMGT reference sequences was used to assign V, D and J gene segments. For a sequence to be retained, a match of at least six nucleotides was required to both a V gene segment and a J gene segment. A rearrangement was called productive if the CDR3 had no stop codons and remained in frame with V and J, and every other rearrangement was called non-productive. Following IMGT convention, CDR3 was defined as the stretch from the second conserved V-encoded cysteine up to the conserved J-encoded phenylalanine. The earlier analysis of roughly 590 of the donors excluded any sequence lacking an unambiguous match to a single V gene segment. In an earlier analysis of 500 to 750 of the donors, V segments were called functional above 56.7% productive rearrangements and were called segregating when the between-donor standard deviation exceeded 5%. A statistical classification framework was built to diagnose cytomegalovirus status from the catalog of TCR beta chain sequences. In a later analysis, TCR nucleotide sequences were compared against IMGT/GENE-DB human TR gene sequences so that V and J genes could be assigned. The TCRdist pipeline was used in a later analysis to assign CDR3 sequences and most-parsimonious VDJ recombination scenarios. In a later analysis, every TCR beta chain was defined by the combination of its CDR3 amino acid sequence and its V-gene family, and reads without a unique V-gene family were dropped. A later analysis removed roughly 590 highly shared, low-generation-probability nucleotide sequences to deal with suspected cross-contamination and a sequencing artifact. In a later analysis, a clonal expansion index for each public chain was calculated from normalized within-repertoire ranks of inferred template counts. In a later analysis, generation probabilities were computed with a VDJ recombination model fitted to out-of-frame rearrangements, and the resulting probabilities were checked against IGoR. In a later analysis, hypergeometric tests were used to score TCR-TCR, TCR-HLA and TCR-CMV co-occurrence, with a repertoire-size bias correction applied to TCR pairs. A later analysis estimated false discovery rates by permuting HLA or CMV assignments 20 times. In a later analysis, co-occurring TCRs were grouped with DBSCAN, and TCRdist sequence similarity was added when clustering was performed within HLA-allele-positive subsets. Repertoires with fewer than 30,000 or more than 120,000 public chains, plus five repertoires with anomalous nucleotide sharing, were excluded from co-occurrence clustering. In TCRdb, the immuneACCESS table is reduced to in-frame sequences with V and J assigned. These tables do not hold every clone; where another copy was compared, an unresolved V gene accounts for under half, and the others remain unexplained. That table gives V, J and clone size, and the DNA gave D and trimming. The sample contains roughly 150,000 clones, over 55% of them found a single time. The ten most abundant clones make up approximately 2% of the sample.

The cohort consisted of some 730 healthy bone marrow donors. At the time of sampling, all cohort members were nominally healthy, though unrecorded immune exposures were likely present. The donor was CMV seronegative and was included in the group of around 320 seronegative cohort members. Every donor gave a peripheral blood sample, and the peripheral blood mononuclear cells from that sample were used for TCR beta sequencing. The Qiagen DNeasy Blood Extraction Kit was used to extract genomic DNA from the blood cell samples. Trimming removed 0 bases from V and 2 bases from J; the gene matches leave 4 bases unexplained. The cysteine opens and the phenylalanine closes a CDR3 of 15 amino acids. The CDR3 DNA has 45 bases and is translated from base 1. The germline V gene specifies LGHNA as CDR1 and YSLEER as CDR2.

The rearranged segments are TRBV4-3 and TRBJ2-7; TRBD1 aligns with 7 central bases. What was sequenced was PBMCs. The TCR sequence derives from a man aged 35 to 55 in good health and CMV-seronegative. DNA sequence: TGCGCCAGCAGCCAAGAGCAGGGGGTCCCCTACGAGCAGTACTTC. Its protein product is CASSQEQGVPYEQYF.